This T cell receptor (beta chain) was retrieved from a study of shared T cell receptors in the human thymus. This clone is a singleton in its sample. Using immunoSEQ multiplex PCR, the repertoire was profiled, and TCRdb retains in-frame clones only, with some absent. The sample yields approximately 580,000 clones, approximately 80% seen once. The CDR3 totals 14 residues. V shed 5 bases and J 4 bases; nucleotides not matched to a gene: 5. Germline V gene sequence: CDR1 MDHEN, CDR2 SYDVKM. These data were likewise used in another study, on human thymus T cells. That source reports: Apparent bias marked the V and J gene usage of thymic and blood repertoires. Thymic repertoires from unrelated individuals overlapped highly, related research reported.

This TCR was sampled from a boy under two years old with a congenital heart defect. Sequenced sample: thymocytes. The rearrangement joins TRBV28 to TRBJ1-1; 9 nucleotides align to TRBD1. The CDR3 region has the DNA TGTGCCAGCAGTGTACAGGGGGCGGGCACTGAAGCTTTCTTT. It is translated as CASSVQGAGTEAFF.